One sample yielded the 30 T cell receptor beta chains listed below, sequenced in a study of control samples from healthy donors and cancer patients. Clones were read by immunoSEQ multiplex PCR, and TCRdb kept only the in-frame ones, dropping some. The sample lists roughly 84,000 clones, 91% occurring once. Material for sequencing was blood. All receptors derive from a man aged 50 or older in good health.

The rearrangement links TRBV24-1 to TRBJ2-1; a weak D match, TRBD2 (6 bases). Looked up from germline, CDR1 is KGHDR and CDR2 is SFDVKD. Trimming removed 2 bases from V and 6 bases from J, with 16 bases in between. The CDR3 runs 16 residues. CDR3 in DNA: TGTGCCACCAGTGATTCCCGGGACTTTAACCGCAATGAGCAGTTCTTC. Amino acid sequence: CATSDSRDFNRNEQFF.

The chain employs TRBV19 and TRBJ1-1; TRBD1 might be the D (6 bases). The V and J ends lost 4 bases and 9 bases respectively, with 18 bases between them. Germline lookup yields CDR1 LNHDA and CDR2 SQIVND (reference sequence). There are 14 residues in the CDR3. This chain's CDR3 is CASSSYGQRQQAFF. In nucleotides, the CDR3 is TGTGCCAGTAGTAGTTATGGACAGCGCCAGCAAGCTTTCTTT.

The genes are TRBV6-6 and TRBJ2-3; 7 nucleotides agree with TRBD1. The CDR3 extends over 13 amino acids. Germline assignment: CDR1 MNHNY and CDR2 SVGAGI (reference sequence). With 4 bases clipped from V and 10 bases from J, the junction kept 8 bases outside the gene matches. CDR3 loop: CASSFSPQGSQYF. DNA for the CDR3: TGTGCCAGCAGTTTCAGTCCACAGGGGTCGCAGTATTTT.

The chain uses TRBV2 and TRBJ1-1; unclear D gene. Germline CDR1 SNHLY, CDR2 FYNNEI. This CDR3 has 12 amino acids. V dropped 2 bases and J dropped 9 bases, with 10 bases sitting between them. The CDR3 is CASSESTMKAFF. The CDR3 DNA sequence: TGTGCCAGCAGTGAATCCACTATGAAAGCTTTCTTT.

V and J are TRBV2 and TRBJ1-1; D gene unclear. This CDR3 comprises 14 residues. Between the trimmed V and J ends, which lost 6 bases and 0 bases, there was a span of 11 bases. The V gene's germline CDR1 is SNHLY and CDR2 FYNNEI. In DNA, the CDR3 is TGTGCCAGCAGGATCCCCGGCTTGAACACTGAAGCTTTCTTT. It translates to CASRIPGLNTEAFF.

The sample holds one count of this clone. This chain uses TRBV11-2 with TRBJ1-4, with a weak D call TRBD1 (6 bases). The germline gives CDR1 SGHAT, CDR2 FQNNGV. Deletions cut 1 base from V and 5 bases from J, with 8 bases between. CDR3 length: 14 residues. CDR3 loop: CASSLGTVNEKLFF. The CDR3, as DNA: TGTGCCAGCAGCTTAGGGACAGTCAATGAAAAACTGTTTTTT.

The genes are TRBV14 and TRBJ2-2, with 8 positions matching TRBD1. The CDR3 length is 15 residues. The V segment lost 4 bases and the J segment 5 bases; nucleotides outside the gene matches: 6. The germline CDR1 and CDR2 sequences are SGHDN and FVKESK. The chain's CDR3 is CASSRQDRETGELFF. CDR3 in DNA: TGTGCCAGCAGCCGTCAGGACAGGGAGACCGGGGAGCTGTTTTTT.

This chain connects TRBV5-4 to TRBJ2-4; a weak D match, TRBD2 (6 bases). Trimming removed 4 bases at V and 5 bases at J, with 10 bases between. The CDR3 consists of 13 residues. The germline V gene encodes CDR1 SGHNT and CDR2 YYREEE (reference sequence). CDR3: CASSPGVENIQYF. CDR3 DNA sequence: TGTGCCAGCAGCCCGGGAGTGGAAAACATTCAGTACTTC. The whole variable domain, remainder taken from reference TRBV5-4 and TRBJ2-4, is ETGVTQSPTHLIKTRGQQVTLRCSSQSGHNTVSWYQQALGQGPQFIFQYYREEENGRGNFPPRFSGLQFPNYSSELNVNALELDDSALYLCASSPGVENIQYFGAGTRLSVL.

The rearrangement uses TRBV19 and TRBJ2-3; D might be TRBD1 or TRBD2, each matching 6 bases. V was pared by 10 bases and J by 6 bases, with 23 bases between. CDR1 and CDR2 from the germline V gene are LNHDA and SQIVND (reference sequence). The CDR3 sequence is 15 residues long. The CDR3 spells CATLGGPPFADTQYF. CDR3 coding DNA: TGTGCCACCCTCGGGGGCCCCCCGTTTGCGGATACGCAGTATTTT.

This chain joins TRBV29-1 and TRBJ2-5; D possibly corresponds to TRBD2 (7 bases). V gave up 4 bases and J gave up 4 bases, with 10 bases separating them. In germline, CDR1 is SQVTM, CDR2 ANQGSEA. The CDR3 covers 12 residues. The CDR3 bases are TGCAGCGTTGTAAGGGGGGGAGAGACCCAGTACTTC. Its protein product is CSVVRGGETQYF.

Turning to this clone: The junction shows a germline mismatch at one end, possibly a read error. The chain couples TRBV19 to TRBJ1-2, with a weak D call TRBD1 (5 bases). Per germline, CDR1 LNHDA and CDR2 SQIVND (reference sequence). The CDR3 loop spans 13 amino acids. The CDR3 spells CVSSIGHNYGYTF. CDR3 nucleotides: TGTGTCAGTAGTATAGGACATAACTATGGCTACACCTTC.

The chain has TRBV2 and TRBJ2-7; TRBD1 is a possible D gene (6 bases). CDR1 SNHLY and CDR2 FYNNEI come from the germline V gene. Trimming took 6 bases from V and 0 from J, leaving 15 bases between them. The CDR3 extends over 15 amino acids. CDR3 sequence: CASSGRRGDSYEQYF. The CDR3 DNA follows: TGTGCCAGCAGCGGCCGCAGGGGTGACTCCTACGAGCAGTACTTC.

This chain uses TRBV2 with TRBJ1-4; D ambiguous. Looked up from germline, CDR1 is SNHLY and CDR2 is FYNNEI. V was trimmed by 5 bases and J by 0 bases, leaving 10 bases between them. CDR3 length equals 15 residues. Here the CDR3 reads CASSTRQATNEKLFF. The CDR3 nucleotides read TGTGCCAGCAGTACAAGACAAGCAACTAATGAAAAACTGTTTTTT.

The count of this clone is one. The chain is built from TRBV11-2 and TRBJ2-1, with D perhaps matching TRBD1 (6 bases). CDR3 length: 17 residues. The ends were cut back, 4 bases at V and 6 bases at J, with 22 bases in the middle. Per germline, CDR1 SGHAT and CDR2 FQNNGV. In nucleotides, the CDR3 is TGTGCCAGCAGCTCCCCAGGGGTTGGCGGTCCAGGCAATGAGCAGTTCTTC. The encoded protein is CASSSPGVGGPGNEQFF.

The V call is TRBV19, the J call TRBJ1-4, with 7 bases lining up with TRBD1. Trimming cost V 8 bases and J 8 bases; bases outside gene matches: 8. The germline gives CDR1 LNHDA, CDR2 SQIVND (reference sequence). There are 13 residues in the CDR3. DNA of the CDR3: TGTGCCAGTCGACAGGGTCGAAGGGAAAAACTGTTTTTT. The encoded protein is CASRQGRREKLFF.

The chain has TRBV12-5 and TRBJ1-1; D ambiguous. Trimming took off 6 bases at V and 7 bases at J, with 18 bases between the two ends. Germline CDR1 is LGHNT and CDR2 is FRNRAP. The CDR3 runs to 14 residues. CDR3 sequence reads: CASGLDIHMGEAFF. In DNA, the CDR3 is TGTGCTAGTGGCCTTGACATACATATGGGTGAAGCTTTCTTT.

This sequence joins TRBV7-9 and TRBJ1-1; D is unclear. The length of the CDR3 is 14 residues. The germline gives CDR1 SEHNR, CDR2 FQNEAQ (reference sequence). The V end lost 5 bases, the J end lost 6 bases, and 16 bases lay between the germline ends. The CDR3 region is CASSPFGRESEAFF. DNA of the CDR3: TGTGCCAGCAGCCCGTTCGGGAGGGAATCTGAAGCTTTCTTT.

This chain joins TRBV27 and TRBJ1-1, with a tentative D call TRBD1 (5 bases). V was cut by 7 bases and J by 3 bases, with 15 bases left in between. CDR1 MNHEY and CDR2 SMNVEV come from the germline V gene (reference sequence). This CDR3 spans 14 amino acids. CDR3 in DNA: TGTGCCAGCAAAGAGAACATAGGGGACACTGAAGCTTTCTTT. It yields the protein CASKENIGDTEAFF.

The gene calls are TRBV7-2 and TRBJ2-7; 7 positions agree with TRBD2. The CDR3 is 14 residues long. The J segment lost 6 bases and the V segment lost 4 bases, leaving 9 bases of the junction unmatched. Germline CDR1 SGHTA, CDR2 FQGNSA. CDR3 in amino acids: CASSSQVGGSEQYF. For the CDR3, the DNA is TGTGCCAGCAGCTCTCAGGTGGGAGGGAGCGAGCAGTACTTC.

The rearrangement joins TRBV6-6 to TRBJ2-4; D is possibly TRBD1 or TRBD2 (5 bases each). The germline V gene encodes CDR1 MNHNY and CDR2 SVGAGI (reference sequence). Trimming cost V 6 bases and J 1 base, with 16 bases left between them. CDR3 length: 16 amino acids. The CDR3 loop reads CASRGSGTRAKNIQYF. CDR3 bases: TGTGCCAGCAGAGGCTCAGGGACCCGGGCCAAAAACATTCAGTACTTC.

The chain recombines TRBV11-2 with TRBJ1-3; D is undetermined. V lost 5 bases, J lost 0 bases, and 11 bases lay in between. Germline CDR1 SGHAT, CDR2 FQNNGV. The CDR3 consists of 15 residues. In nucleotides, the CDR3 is TGTGCCAGCAGCCCTCGCCTGTACTCTGGAAACACCATATATTTT. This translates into CASSPRLYSGNTIYF.

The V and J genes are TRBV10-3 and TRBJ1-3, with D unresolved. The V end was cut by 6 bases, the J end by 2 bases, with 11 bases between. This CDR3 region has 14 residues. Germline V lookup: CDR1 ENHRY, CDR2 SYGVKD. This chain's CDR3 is CAISPQRAGNTIYF. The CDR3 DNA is TGTGCCATCAGCCCCCAGAGGGCTGGAAACACCATATATTTT.

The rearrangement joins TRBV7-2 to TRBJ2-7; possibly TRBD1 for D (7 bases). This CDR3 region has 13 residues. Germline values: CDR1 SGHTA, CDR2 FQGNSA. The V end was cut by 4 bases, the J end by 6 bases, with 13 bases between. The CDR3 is CASSSRQGGEQYF. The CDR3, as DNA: TGTGCCAGCAGCTCCCGACAGGGAGGCGAGCAGTACTTC. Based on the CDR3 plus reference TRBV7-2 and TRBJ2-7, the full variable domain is GAGVSQSPSNKVTEKGKDVELRCDPISGHTALYWYRQSLGQGLEFLIYFQGNSAPDKSGLPSDRFSAERTGGSVSTLTIQRTQQEDSAVYLCASSSRQGGEQYFGPGTRLTVT.

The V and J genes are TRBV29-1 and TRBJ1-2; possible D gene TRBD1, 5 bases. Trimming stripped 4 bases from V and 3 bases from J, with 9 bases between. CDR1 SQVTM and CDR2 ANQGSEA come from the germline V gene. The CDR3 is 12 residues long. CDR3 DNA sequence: TGCAGCGTTGTTGGGACGGACTATGGCTACACCTTC. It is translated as CSVVGTDYGYTF.

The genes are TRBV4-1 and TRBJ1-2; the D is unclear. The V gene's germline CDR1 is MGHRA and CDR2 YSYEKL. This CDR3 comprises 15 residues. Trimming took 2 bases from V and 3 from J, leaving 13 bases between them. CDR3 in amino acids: CASSQWDGGDYGYTF. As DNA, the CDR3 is TGCGCCAGCAGCCAATGGGATGGAGGTGACTATGGCTACACCTTC.

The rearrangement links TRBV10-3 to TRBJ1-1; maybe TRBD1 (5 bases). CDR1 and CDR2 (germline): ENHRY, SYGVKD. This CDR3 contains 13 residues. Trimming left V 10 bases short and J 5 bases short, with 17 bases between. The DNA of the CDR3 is TGTGCCACCGCCGGTACGGGACGAACTGAAGCTTTCTTT. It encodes CATAGTGRTEAFF.

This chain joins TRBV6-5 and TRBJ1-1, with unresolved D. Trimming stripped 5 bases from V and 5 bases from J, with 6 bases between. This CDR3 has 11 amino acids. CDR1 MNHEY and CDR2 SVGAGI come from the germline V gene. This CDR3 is CASSHGTEAFF. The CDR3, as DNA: TGTGCCAGCAGTCACGGAACTGAAGCTTTCTTT.

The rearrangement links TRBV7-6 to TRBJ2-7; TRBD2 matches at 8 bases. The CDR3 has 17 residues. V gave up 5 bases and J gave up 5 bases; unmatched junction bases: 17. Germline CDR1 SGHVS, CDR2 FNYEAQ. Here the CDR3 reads CASSPTTGGAGRNEQYF. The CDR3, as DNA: TGTGCCAGCAGCCCTACCACCGGGGGGGCCGGGCGCAACGAGCAGTACTTC.

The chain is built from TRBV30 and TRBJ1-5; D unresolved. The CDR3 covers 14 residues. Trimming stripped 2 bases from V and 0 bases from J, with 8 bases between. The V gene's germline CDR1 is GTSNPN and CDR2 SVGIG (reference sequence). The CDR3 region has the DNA TGTGCCTGGAGTTCACTTTATAGCAATCAGCCCCAGCATTTT. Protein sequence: CAWSSLYSNQPQHF.

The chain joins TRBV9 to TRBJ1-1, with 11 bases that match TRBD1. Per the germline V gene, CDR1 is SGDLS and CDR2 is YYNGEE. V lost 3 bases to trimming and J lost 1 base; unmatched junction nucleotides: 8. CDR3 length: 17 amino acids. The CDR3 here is CASSGVGQGAGNTEAFF. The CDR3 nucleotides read TGTGCCAGCAGCGGCGTTGGACAGGGGGCAGGGAACACTGAAGCTTTCTTT.